This T cell receptor beta chain was observed in a study of T cells in Graves' hyperthyroidism and ophthalmopathy. Background on the study: Specimen type is peripheral blood, collected at initial diagnosis prior to any treatment. Study-wide points: Ophthalmopathy got predicted by the model a median about 6.5 months before its onset. Blood held most thyroid clonotypes expanded above 0.001 frequency.

The sample holds a few counts of this clonotype. Its cognate antigen is unknown. Germline-derived CDR1 and CDR2 are SEHNR and FQNEAQ (reference sequence). This CDR3 is 13 amino acids long. Trimming took off 5 bases at V and 9 bases at J, with 13 bases between the two ends. Researchers amplified the TCR beta CDR3 regions from RNA transcripts. First-round RT-PCR with HTBI primers amplified the TCR CDR3 region. TCRdb ran MiXCR on the multiplex PCR reads and lists one entry per CDR3 protein. The sample includes about 840,000 distinct CDR3 sequences, roughly 40% seen only once; the top ten take approximately 8.7%.

The sequenced material came from blood. The chain joins TRBV7-9 to TRBJ2-2; the D gene is possibly TRBD2 (5 bases). The sequence came from a man aged 18 to 29 with Graves' hyperthyroidism. The DNA of the CDR3 is TGTGCCAGCAGCCCCGCTGGAGGCTGGGAGCTGTTTTTT. Translated: CASSPAGGWELFF.